This is a list of T cell receptor beta chains from one sample in a study of post-analysis software for immune sequencing data. From the PCR reads, TCRdb called clonotypes with MiXCR, one entry per CDR3 protein. The sample lists about 570,000 distinct CDR3 sequences; under 40% were seen once. Material: blood. Receptor source: a girl younger than 18 with multiple sclerosis. Both conserved end residues are part of each CDR3. A D gene is named only where the DNA matches it firmly.

v_call d_call cdr3_aa
TRBV29-1 TRBD1 CSVVGGQGATEAFF
TRBV6-2/TRBV6-3 - CASSSSSSGEQYF
TRBV11-2 - CASRPPGGGRSREQFF
TRBV20-1 - CSARQVYSYEQYF
TRBV5-1 TRBD1 CATRSSTGVGNEQFF
TRBV20-1 TRBD1 CSARDRVNQETQYF
TRBV20-1 - CSATAGSYGYTF
TRBV7-6 TRBD2 CASSLAGGGSETQYF
TRBV10-1 - CASSGSGTPKGNEQFF
TRBV6-5 - CASSDKGTDTQYF
TRBV9 - CASSVELAAYNEQFF
TRBV18 TRBD1 CASSPFPDRGETQYF
TRBV6-5 TRBD1 CASADRGNSPLHF
TRBV7-9 TRBD2 CASRASGGRIEQFF
TRBV20-1 - CSALSRGNQPQHF
TRBV7-8 - CASSFQGAMNTEAFF
TRBV6-6 - CASSPYSSASADTQYF
TRBV7-2 TRBD2 CASSLDPGLAWEQYF
TRBV29-1 - CSVEPKGLPYGYTF
TRBV27 TRBD2 CASRGGGLSSYNEQFF
TRBV20-1 TRBD2 CSATGGGPGETQYF
TRBV18 TRBD2 CASSPPGLADTQYF
TRBV7-3 - CASSLNVNSPLHF
TRBV7-8 TRBD2 CASSPKRTSGVHATQYF
TRBV14 - CASSPGVGPQYF
TRBV3-1 - CASSPEIRETQYF
TRBV20-1 - CSARPSEFGFF
TRBV10-3 TRBD1 CVIRGTGTEKLFF
TRBV6-5 - CASSYRLTGEAFF
TRBV20-1 - CSATPYGGTEAFF
TRBV5-1 TRBD1 CASSPRDRMYEQYF
TRBV20-1 - CSAPRGAQETQYF
TRBV10-3 TRBD2 CTISHLAGASTDTQYF
TRBV3-1 TRBD1 CASSQEVDRTYTYEQYF
TRBV10-3 TRBD2 CATSGGADSSPDTQYF
TRBV9 TRBD1 CASSGRDRGPNEQFF
TRBV10-3 TRBD1 CAISRRDREETQYF
TRBV10-3 - CAITSSGANVLTF
TRBV7-2 - CASSLVWGGGNEQFF
TRBV20-1 TRBD1 CSARTGTNVKETQYF
TRBV7-3 - CASSLGPSNTEAFF
TRBV7-2 - CASSLFAVRGAAKNIQYF
TRBV6-1 - CASSERGSGVRAYEQYF
TRBV2 - CASEGGTNEKLFF
TRBV3-1 TRBD2 CASSRSGGRYEQYF
TRBV5-7 - CASSFRPKSSNQPQHF
TRBV5-5 - CASSLGVLGELFF
TRBV5-1 TRBD1 CASSLSGQGASYEQYF
TRBV12-3/TRBV12-4 - CASRLQGEGPSYEQYF
TRBV12-3/TRBV12-4 - CASSPLKVGAGTDTQYF
TRBV28 - CASPPRGEQYF
TRBV12-3/TRBV12-4 TRBD1 CASTSRDSIIYGYTF
TRBV10-3 - CAITPHGTNTEAFF
TRBV20-1 - CSAPLGGNSNQPQHF
TRBV10-2 - CASSGSSSIYTQYF
TRBV12-3/TRBV12-4 TRBD2 CAGTLRDGGDIQYF
TRBV10-3 - CAIRTSTGYEQYF
TRBV20-1 - CSVRVGLAKNIQYF